This TCR beta chain was sequenced in a study of blood T cells in healthy people across ages (dated by TCRdb to the mid-2010s). General notes on the study: In model experiments, template switching captured roughly one uniquely barcoded TCR beta cDNA molecule for every two T cells. Age-related changes in TCR beta repertoire diversity were measured in the study by deep sequencing normalized with unique cDNA molecular identifiers. The donors were split into four age groups: young (average around 15 years), middle-aged (roughly 40), aged (more than 60) and long-lived (approximately 89). To avoid experimental bias, donors of different ages were distributed randomly across sequencing lanes. For two donors (one aged 18 to 30 and one aged 80 or older), the study analyzed two additional independent replicas of 1 million unique cDNA reads from the same blood draw.

This clonotype was seen only once. It has no known antigen specificity. Mismatch with germline at one junction end may stem from a read error. Points the paper makes about the study in general: Estimates of total diversity based on one million sequenced T cells were regarded as lower bounds and as underestimates. As age increased, observed TCR beta diversity per million T cells dropped in a roughly linear way, and a significant reduction was already evident by age approximately 40. Because donor CMV infection status was unknown, age-related changes in expanded clonotypes were potentially confounded. A strong correlation was found between observed TCR beta diversity and the percentage of naive T cells measured by flow cytometry. Bulk unsorted PBMC profiling prevented conclusive comparison of naive and antigen-experienced compartments. Compared with the aged group, the long-lived group had more naive CD4+ T cells, fewer expanded clones and increased TCR diversity, a pattern suggesting age selection.

The donors were some 36 Caucasian individuals from Russia, aged roughly 6 to 95 years, who were systemically healthy. Roughly 10 milliliters of peripheral blood were drawn from each donor into EDTA-treated Vacutainer tubes. Ficoll-Paque density-gradient centrifugation was used to isolate PBMCs, with at least 6.5 million per sample. Trizol reagent was used to extract total RNA from PBMCs, with at least 6 micrograms per sample. For every donor, flow cytometry on a PBMC aliquot measured the percentage of naive CD45RAhigh/CD27high T cells. The CDR3 covers 18 residues, taking in both the cysteine and the phenylalanine. The kept DNA is CDR3 alone, 54 bases in frame from the first base. Reading the germline V gene gives CDR1 MDHEN and CDR2 SYDVKM. Receptor libraries were prepared by 5' RACE. TCRdb shows the sequencer as Illumina HiSeq 2500. A second PCR of roughly 7 to 11 cycles was performed with a sample-barcoded 5' primer and a J-beta primer mix. A template-switch 5' adaptor carrying 12 random nucleotides introduced a unique molecular identifier onto each TCR beta cDNA molecule. At least 3 million CDR3-containing paired-end reads were obtained from each sample. First-strand cDNA synthesis was performed from all RNA using the Mint cDNA synthesis kit, with priming by a TRBC-specific oligonucleotide. Following uracil-DNA glycosylase treatment, a first 18-cycle PCR with universal primers M1SS and BC2_uni_R was performed on all cDNA. The paper's data handling went like this. For normalization, 1 million high-quality reads were randomly selected from each sample, with every read carrying a distinct molecular identifier. Reads sharing molecular identifiers were discarded rather than binned into consensus sequences. MiTCR, set to a Q25 quality threshold and the strictest error-elimination algorithm, was used for CDR3 identification, clonotype clustering and error correction. A nonparametric unseen species model with Euler transformation was used to estimate lower-bound total TCR beta diversity. TCRdb reran the public reads through fastp at Q25 and MiXCR, keeping productive beta chains. Every distinct CDR3 protein forms one entry, paired with its most common genes and DNA. The V and J calls reflect TCRdb's pipeline rather than the authors' work. This sample holds about 730,000 distinct CDR3 sequences; roughly 45% were observed only once. The biggest ten clones account for approximately 22% of the sample.

This TCR derives from a woman aged 55-70 years in good health. The chain joins TRBV28 to TRBJ1-4; the D gene is possibly TRBD1, with 5 bases matching. Material: blood. The sequenced DNA: TGCGCCAGCAGTTACCCCCTATCAGAGACAGTCGGTAATGAAAAACTGTTTTTT. The resulting protein is CASSYPLSETVGNEKLFF.